The 19 T cell receptor beta chains below all came from one sample that was sequenced in a study of Ad26.COV2.S vaccination and SARS-CoV-2 variants. The table came from immunoSEQ multiplex PCR; TCRdb's copy has only in-frame clones and leaves some out. Among around 450,000 clones listed, about 91% were seen once. The treatment denotes: approximately 18 received Ad26.COV2.S at low or high dose, single or two shots; several received placebo; per-sample allocation not given. Specimen acquisition occurred on day 63 following the initial vaccine or placebo injection. This specimen was peripheral blood, taken in a trial of Ad26.COV2.S vaccine versus placebo. These receptors were obtained from a person aged 18-60 years who received the Ad26.COV2.S COVID-19 vaccine or a placebo.

The J gene is TRBJ2-6, the V gene TRBV19; D might be TRBD2 (6 bases). This CDR3 region has 14 residues. V was shortened by 7 bases and J by 0 bases, with 7 bases between the two germline ends. From germline, CDR1 is LNHDA and CDR2 SQIVND (reference sequence). In nucleotides, the CDR3 is TGTGCCAGTATCGGGGGCTCTGGGGCCAACGTCCTGACTTTC. Translated: CASIGGSGANVLTF.

CDR3 loop: CASSEDRVDGYTF. CDR3 bases: TGTGCCAGCAGTGAGGACAGGGTGGATGGCTACACCTTC. This chain joins TRBV27 and TRBJ1-2, with 8 positions matching TRBD1. The trim removed 5 bases at V and 6 bases at J, leaving 5 bases unmatched. Germline V gene lookup returns CDR1 MNHEY and CDR2 SMNVEV (reference sequence). CDR3 size: 13 residues.

This clone appeared a single time. The V gene is TRBV4-3, the J gene TRBJ1-2, with 7 bases that match TRBD1. Germline lookup yields CDR1 LGHNA and CDR2 YSLEER. The CDR3 is made up of 15 amino acids. V lost 4 bases to trimming and J lost 4 bases; unmatched junction nucleotides: 9. The CDR3 DNA is TGCGCCAGCAGCCGATACCTCCGGGACAGCTATGGCTACACCTTC. As protein: CASSRYLRDSYGYTF.

The chain links TRBV27 to TRBJ2-1, with unresolved D. CDR1 is MNHEY, CDR2 SMNVEV, per germline (reference sequence). This CDR3 comprises 13 residues. V was pared by 3 bases and J by 2 bases, with 5 bases between. Written as DNA, the CDR3 is TGTGCCAGCAGTTTCCGAACCTACAATGAGCAGTTCTTC. Amino acids: CASSFRTYNEQFF.

V gene TRBV4-1 combines with J gene TRBJ2-7; tentatively, D is TRBD1 or TRBD2 (6 bases each). This CDR3 has 15 amino acids. With 1 base removed from V and 7 bases from J, the gap between germline ends came to 17 bases. Germline V gives CDR1 MGHRA, CDR2 YSYEKL. This CDR3 is CASSQVGGRGGEQYV. CDR3 sequence (DNA): TGCGCCAGCAGCCAAGTGGGGGGAAGAGGGGGTGAGCAGTACGTC.

The chain has TRBV28 and TRBJ1-4, with D maybe TRBD1 (6 bases). CDR1 is MDHEN, CDR2 SYDVKM, per germline. CDR3 length: 15 amino acids. V lost 7 bases and J lost 8, with 20 bases in between. The CDR3 loop reads CASMDPGHGREKLFF. The CDR3 bases are TGTGCCAGCATGGATCCGGGACACGGGAGGGAAAAACTGTTTTTT.

The chain recombines TRBV28 with TRBJ2-2, with unresolved D. This CDR3 has 15 amino acids. The V gene lost 8 bases and the J gene lost 2 bases, with 15 bases spanning the gap. Germline V CDR1 and CDR2: MDHEN, SYDVKM. The CDR3 DNA reads TGTGCCAGCGAATCAGACAAGAGAAACACCGGGGAGCTGTTTTTT. Translated: CASESDKRNTGELFF.

This chain joins TRBV6-2 or TRBV6-3 and TRBJ2-5; D ambiguous. In germline, CDR1 is MNHEY, CDR2 SVGEGT. V was pared by 1 base and J by 4 bases, with 4 bases between. The CDR3 totals 12 residues. The CDR3 DNA is TGTGCCAGCAGTTACTGGAGAGAGACCCAGTACTTC. This translates into CASSYWRETQYF.

This clone was seen once. The rearrangement links TRBV5-6 to TRBJ1-2; D uncertain. The V and J ends lost 4 bases and 7 bases respectively, with 8 bases between them. This CDR3 spans 11 amino acids. Germline lookup yields CDR1 SGHDT and CDR2 YYEEEE. CDR3 region: CASSLNLGYTF. Written as DNA, the CDR3 is TGTGCCAGCAGCCTGAACCTTGGCTACACCTTC.

The chain recombines TRBV7-3 with TRBJ1-1; TRBD1 matches at 9 bases. This CDR3 is built from 15 residues. Germline trimming cut 2 bases from V and 5 bases from J; bases unmatched to any gene: 6. Germline CDR1 SGHTA, CDR2 FQGTGA. The DNA of the CDR3 is TGTGCCAGCAGCTTATCGGACAGGGGAGGGACTGAAGCTTTCTTT. This gives the protein CASSLSDRGGTEAFF. Drawing the rest from reference TRBV7-3 and TRBJ1-1, the complete variable domain is GAGVSQTPSNKVTEKGKYVELRCDPISGHTALYWYRQSLGQGPEFLIYFQGTGAADDSGLPNDRFFAVRPEGSVSTLKIQRTERGDSAVYLCASSLSDRGGTEAFFGQGTRLTVV.

The CDR3 spells CASSAEARTDSNTGELFF. CDR3 nucleotides: TGTGCCAGCAGCGCCGAAGCCCGGACTGATTCGAACACCGGGGAGCTGTTTTTT. The chain employs TRBV7-3 and TRBJ2-2, with a possible D match to TRBD2 (5 bases). From germline, CDR1 is SGHTA and CDR2 FQGTGA. The V and J ends lost 5 bases and 0 bases respectively, with 19 bases between them. This CDR3 is 18 amino acids long.

The chain couples TRBV11-1 to TRBJ1-1, with D perhaps TRBD1 (5 bases). Germline CDR1 is SGHAT and CDR2 is FQDESV (reference sequence). Trimming took 5 bases from V and 5 from J, leaving 15 bases between them. The CDR3 sequence is 14 residues long. The CDR3 nucleotides are TGTGCCAGCAGCGTCGGTCTGGGGGGTACTGAAGCTTTCTTT. Protein sequence: CASSVGLGGTEAFF.

This clone was observed a few times. The chain employs TRBV7-9 and TRBJ1-6; no definite D call. The CDR3 sequence is 15 residues long. The V end lost 1 base, the J end lost 8 bases, and 12 bases lay between the germline ends. Germline CDR1 is SEHNR and CDR2 is FQNEAQ (reference sequence). This chain's CDR3 is CASSLVEGADSPLHF. CDR3 sequence (DNA): TGTGCCAGCAGCTTAGTGGAGGGCGCAGATTCACCCCTCCACTTT.

The chain employs TRBV30 and TRBJ2-2; D might be TRBD1 (5 bases). CDR3 size: 12 residues. Germline CDR1 GTSNPN, CDR2 SVGIG (reference sequence). V shed 6 bases and J shed 5 bases, with 10 bases lying between them. The CDR3 sequence: CACAPGTGELFF. CDR3 bases: TGTGCCTGCGCCCCAGGGACCGGGGAGCTGTTTTTT.

The chain couples TRBV7-2 to TRBJ2-1; 9 nucleotides match TRBD2. V shed 6 bases and J 4 bases; nucleotides not matched to a gene: 7. The germline gives CDR1 SGHTA, CDR2 FQGNSA. This CDR3 is 15 amino acids long. The CDR3: CASSALAGSYNEQFF. The CDR3 DNA follows: TGTGCCAGCAGTGCACTAGCGGGTTCTTACAATGAGCAGTTCTTC.

This chain uses TRBV19 with TRBJ2-7, with a weak D call TRBD1 (5 bases). V was pared by 3 bases and J by 6 bases, with 24 bases between. This CDR3 has 17 residues. Per the germline V gene, CDR1 is LNHDA and CDR2 is SQIVND (reference sequence). CDR3 sequence (DNA): TGTGCCAGTAGTATTTTAGTAAAGGGTCAGGGTCTCTCCGAGCAGTACGTC. Its translation: CASSILVKGQGLSEQYV.

This chain connects TRBV7-2 to TRBJ2-7, with 11 bases fitting TRBD2. J gave up 2 bases and V 1 base, and 13 bases lay outside the gene matches. The CDR3 has 19 amino acids. CDR1 is SGHTA, CDR2 FQGNSA, per germline. CDR3 sequence reads: CASSLVGTSGSYTAYEQYV. DNA of the CDR3: TGTGCCAGCAGCTTAGTTGGGACTAGCGGATCATACACCGCCTACGAGCAGTACGTC.

The chain recombines TRBV11-2 with TRBJ2-3; 7 bases match TRBD1. This CDR3 has 14 residues. V shed 9 bases and J 2 bases; nucleotides not matched to a gene: 8. Per germline, CDR1 SGHAT and CDR2 FQNNGV. Here the CDR3 DNA reads TGTGCCAGTCACCGGGACAGCCTCACAGATACGCAGTATTTT. Protein: CASHRDSLTDTQYF.

The chain couples TRBV19 to TRBJ2-5, with 12 bases that match TRBD1. This CDR3 contains 15 residues. Germline V gives CDR1 LNHDA, CDR2 SQIVND (reference sequence). With V trimmed by 5 bases and J by 7 bases, 8 bases remained unmatched. The CDR3 here is CASSQPGQGAPTQYF. The CDR3 coding sequence is TGTGCCAGTAGTCAACCGGGACAGGGGGCGCCGACCCAGTACTTC.